Each of the 9 T cell receptor beta chains below was sequenced from the same sample in a study of breast tumors, draining lymph nodes, adjacent tissues listed by TCRdb under 2016. The library was prepared using multiplex PCR. Sequencing was carried out with an Illumina HiSeq 2000. The public reads were run again by TCRdb, first through fastp at Q25 and then through MiXCR, and only productive beta chains were kept. Under each unique CDR3 protein, matching rows form one entry showing the most common genes and DNA. The sample profile shows approximately 210,000 distinct CDR3 sequences; around 35% of them were found once. The ten largest clones represent about 3.3% of the sample. Lymph node samples came from the axillary draining lymph nodes of breast cancer patients. The sample consisted of axillary lymph node tissue. These TCRs come from a female donor with breast cancer. Some clones in this sample may be carry-over from other donors' samples.

As to this clonotype: In this CDR3 the conserved last residue, phenylalanine or tryptophan, is missing, so a read error is likely. It is unclear where the CDR3 begins or ends on the DNA, so no DNA is shown, and the CDR3 is as TCRdb lists it. The chain recombines TRBV7-3 with TRBJ2-7; TRBD1, the D gene given by the table, was not confirmed from the DNA. The germline CDR1 and CDR2 sequences are SGHTA and FQGTGA. Ends included, the CDR3 has 8 residues. CDR3 protein: CASSLIRT.

Only a few counts were recorded for this clonotype. A read error may be the cause here, since a much bigger clone is one base away. This chain connects TRBV6-5 to TRBJ2-5; 8 nucleotides align to TRBD1. After removal of 6 bases from V and 5 bases from J, the junction contained 8 bases not matched to a gene. The germline V gene has CDR1 MNHEY and CDR2 SVGAGI. The CDR3 covers 14 residues. The CDR3 bases are TGTGCCAGCAGGCGACAGGGGCTTGGGGAGACCCAGTACTTC. Amino acids: CASRRQGLGETQYF.

This clonotype was seen ten or more times. The V gene is TRBV30, the J gene TRBJ2-7, with TRBD2 matching over 7 bases. Trimming took 2 bases from V and 4 from J; bases not matched to a gene: 5. This CDR3 contains 13 residues. Germline V gene sequence: CDR1 GTSNPN, CDR2 SVGIG (reference sequence). DNA of the CDR3: TGTGCCTGGAGTCGCGGGAGCGCTTACGAGCAGTACTTC. Protein product: CAWSRGSAYEQYF.

This chain links TRBV7-8 with TRBJ2-1; 7 nucleotides agree with TRBD1. Germline values: CDR1 SGHVS, CDR2 FQNEAQ. V shed 3 bases and J 6 bases; nucleotides not matched to a gene: 8. The CDR3 is 15 amino acids. CDR3 amino acids: CASSLGQSSRNEQFF. Here the CDR3 DNA reads TGTGCCAGCAGCTTGGGACAGAGCTCCCGCAATGAGCAGTTCTTC.

In this sample, this clonotype turned up many times. The chain carries TRBV19 and TRBJ1-4, with 8 nucleotides matching TRBD1. The CDR3 is 15 residues long. CDR1 and CDR2 from the germline V gene are LNHDA and SQIVND (reference sequence). V lost 5 bases to trimming and J lost 7 bases; unmatched junction nucleotides: 9. CDR3 nucleotide sequence: TGTGCCAGTAGTGTTCGGACAGGGAATAGTGAAAAACTGTTTTTT. It codes for CASSVRTGNSEKLFF.

This clonotype was seen repeatedly, ten times or more. The V gene is TRBV7-8, the J gene TRBJ2-3, with a tentative D call TRBD2 (5 bases). The CDR3 contains 13 residues. CDR1 is SGHVS, CDR2 FQNEAQ, per germline. The V end lost 4 bases, the J end lost 10 bases, and 15 bases lay between the germline ends. The CDR3 DNA is TGTGCCAGCAGCTCTTTAAGCGGCTCGGCGCAGTATTTT. Protein sequence: CASSSLSGSAQYF.

This clonotype was detected ten times or more. CDR3 nucleotides: TGCAGTGCTAAACCGGACAGGGGTGACTATGGCTACACCTTC. Translation gives CSAKPDRGDYGYTF. The V call is TRBV20-1, the J call TRBJ1-2; TRBD1 aligns across 9 bases. The ends lost 4 bases at V and 3 bases at J; junction bases unmatched: 6. Germline lookup yields CDR1 DFQATT and CDR2 SNEGSKA (reference sequence). The CDR3 totals 14 residues.

The J gene is TRBJ2-7, the V gene TRBV7-7, with D hard to call. Germline CDR1 SSHAT, CDR2 FNYEAQ (reference sequence). V lost 2 bases and J lost 7, with 6 bases in between. The CDR3 runs to 11 residues. The CDR3 loop reads CASSLPREQYF. In nucleotides, the CDR3 is TGTGCCAGCAGCTTACCGAGGGAGCAGTACTTC.

Worth noting for this clonotype: One base away lies a much larger clone, so this may be a sequencing read error. The CDR3 is CASKRGGEQHF. In DNA, the CDR3 is TGTGCCAGCAAAAGGGGGGGGGAGCAGCACTTC. The J gene is TRBJ2-7, the V gene TRBV11-2, with D maybe TRBD2 (7 bases). The CDR3 is 11 amino acids. Germline CDR1 is SGHAT and CDR2 is FQNNGV.